Detailed here is one T cell receptor (beta chain). Sequenced by immunoSEQ multiplex PCR; TCRdb stores in-frame clones only, minus some. Of around 62,000 clones in the sample, around 94% were seen once. These data come from a study of preoperative IRX-2 immunotherapy in early breast cancer. The CDR3 contains 15 residues. V gave up 4 bases and J gave up 6 bases; unmatched junction bases: 6. From germline, CDR1 is SGHTA and CDR2 FQGNSA. Treatment here: preoperative locoregional IRX-2 cytokine immunotherapy. The receptor's source is a human donor with breast cancer. The biological material was taken from a patient treated with IRX-2 immunotherapy. The J gene is TRBJ1-4, the V gene TRBV7-2, with 9 nucleotides matching TRBD1. CDR3 nucleotides: TGTGCCAGCAGCTCTACAGGGGGCAGGGATGAAAAACTGTTTTTT. The encoded protein is CASSSTGGRDEKLFF.